A single sample gave rise to the 28 T cell receptor beta chains below, sequenced in a study of cytomegalovirus exposure and HLA in healthy donors. Researchers ran the PCR with 60 Vbeta and 13 Jbeta primers. Clones were sequenced by immunoSEQ multiplex PCR, and TCRdb holds only the in-frame ones, with some missing. The sample records approximately 210,000 clones, 75% to 80% being singletons. The specimen was PBMCs. The receptors shown here come from a male donor in good health and CMV-seronegative.

The genes are TRBV9 and TRBJ2-5; no firm D call. The germline gives CDR1 SGDLS, CDR2 YYNGEE. The V gene lost 1 base and the J gene lost 3 bases, with 10 bases spanning the gap. The CDR3 has 14 residues. The CDR3 bases are TGTGCCAGCAGCGTAACACCAACCGAAGAGACCCAGTACTTC. Translation gives CASSVTPTEETQYF.

CDR3: CASSVVPENQPQHF. The CDR3 nucleotides read TGTGCCAGCAGCGTAGTCCCGGAGAATCAGCCCCAGCATTTT. The rearrangement uses TRBV9 and TRBJ1-5; no firm D call. CDR3 length: 14 amino acids. Germline CDR1 and CDR2: SGDLS and YYNGEE. V lost 0 bases and J lost 4, with 8 bases in between.

With respect to this clone: A junction end diverges from the germline sequence, so it may reflect a read error. V is TRBV27 and J is TRBJ2-7; possible D gene TRBD1, 6 bases. This CDR3 has 16 amino acids. CDR1 is MNHEY, CDR2 SMNVEV, per germline (reference sequence). CDR3 region: CASSLGGGHADYKQYF. The CDR3 nucleotides read TGTGCCAGCAGTTTAGGTGGGGGACACGCAGACTACAAGCAGTACTTC.

This clone appeared a few times. CDR3 protein: CASSMTGFNTGELFF. The CDR3 bases are TGCGCCAGCAGCATGACAGGATTCAACACCGGGGAGCTGTTTTTT. The chain links TRBV5-1 to TRBJ2-2; possibly TRBD1 for D (6 bases). V gave up 4 bases and J gave up 2 bases, with 12 bases separating them. Germline V gene data show CDR1 as SGHRS and CDR2 as YFSETQ. The CDR3 is 15 residues long.

This clone was found once. The chain carries TRBV7-9 and TRBJ2-7, with a possible D match to TRBD1 (5 bases). The V and J ends lost 4 bases and 3 bases respectively, with 13 bases between them. CDR1 is SEHNR, CDR2 FQNEAQ, per germline (reference sequence). The CDR3 loop spans 14 amino acids. As DNA, the CDR3 is TGTGCCAGCAGCTCGGATAGTCAGGGCTACGAGCAGTACTTC. It codes for CASSSDSQGYEQYF.

The rearrangement joins TRBV5-1 to TRBJ2-7, with 7 bases identical to TRBD1. The CDR3 has 15 amino acids. V lost 4 bases to trimming and J lost 1 base; unmatched junction nucleotides: 8. Germline CDR1 reads SGHRS; CDR2 reads YFSETQ. The CDR3 protein is CASSPGTAPSYEQYF. CDR3 DNA: TGCGCCAGCAGCCCCGGGACAGCCCCATCCTACGAGCAGTACTTC.

This rearrangement joins TRBV7-9 to TRBJ1-1; tentative D call: TRBD1 (5 bases). The CDR3 extends over 14 amino acids. The germline gives CDR1 SEHNR, CDR2 FQNEAQ (reference sequence). For the CDR3, the DNA is TGTGTTAGCAAGGTCCCAGGGAAGGACACTGAAGCTTTCTTT. It specifies CVSKVPGKDTEAFF.

The chain links TRBV7-2 to TRBJ2-5; tentative D call: TRBD1 (6 bases). The length of the CDR3 is 15 residues. The germline gives CDR1 SGHTA, CDR2 FQGNSA. V lost 1 base and J lost 4, with 13 bases in between. CDR3 sequence (DNA): TGTGCCAGCAGCTTAGGTTCGGCAGGGGTAGAGACCCAGTACTTC. Translating it yields CASSLGSAGVETQYF.

The V call is TRBV28, the J call TRBJ1-4; 9 positions match TRBD1. Germline values: CDR1 MDHEN, CDR2 SYDVKM. Unmatched junction bases numbered 13, after V lost 3 bases and J lost 5 bases. This CDR3 is 18 amino acids long. This CDR3 is CASSLGQGDPYRNEKLFF. CDR3 sequence (DNA): TGTGCCAGCAGTTTGGGACAGGGCGACCCTTATAGAAATGAAAAACTGTTTTTT.

This chain joins TRBV27 and TRBJ2-1; TRBD1 might be the D (6 bases). Trimming left V 4 bases short and J 4 bases short, with 11 bases between. The germline V gene encodes CDR1 MNHEY and CDR2 SMNVEV (reference sequence). The CDR3 spans 14 residues. The CDR3 sequence: CASSSGGTYNEQFF. The CDR3 DNA sequence: TGTGCCAGCAGTTCTGGGGGCACATACAATGAGCAGTTCTTC.

This clone was observed a few times. The CDR3 is CAGGDRDYGSPLHF. The CDR3 nucleotides are TGTGCCGGCGGGGACAGAGATTATGGGTCACCCCTCCACTTT. The chain carries TRBV28 and TRBJ1-6; 7 nucleotides align to TRBD1. CDR3 size: 14 residues. Germline V gives CDR1 MDHEN, CDR2 SYDVKM. V shed 11 bases and J 10 bases; nucleotides not matched to a gene: 14.

The count of this clone is one. This sequence joins TRBV2 and TRBJ2-5, with 11 bases identical to TRBD1. After removal of 2 bases from V and 5 bases from J, the junction contained 7 bases not matched to a gene. In germline, CDR1 is SNHLY, CDR2 FYNNEI. There are 16 residues in the CDR3. The chain's CDR3 is CASSEQRTGGGETQYF. CDR3 sequence (DNA): TGTGCCAGCAGTGAACAGAGGACAGGGGGCGGGGAGACCCAGTACTTC.

The chain is built from TRBV5-4 and TRBJ2-3; the match to TRBD2 covers 7 bases. The CDR3 extends over 17 amino acids. V trimming: 2 bases; J trimming: 2 bases; junction bases outside the gene matches: 11. Germline loops: CDR1 SGHNT, CDR2 YYREEE (reference sequence). The CDR3 here is CASSFPGGPLPTDTQYF. CDR3 DNA: TGTGCCAGCAGCTTTCCGGGAGGACCACTTCCCACAGATACGCAGTATTTT.

The gene calls are TRBV13 and TRBJ2-7; TRBD2 agrees at 10 bases. The CDR3 consists of 15 residues. V shed 7 bases and J 1 base; nucleotides not matched to a gene: 7. Germline CDR1 reads PRHDT; CDR2 reads FYEKMQ (reference sequence). CDR3 sequence: CASNPRLAGSYEQYF. The DNA of the CDR3 is TGTGCCAGCAACCCGAGACTAGCGGGTTCCTACGAGCAGTACTTC.

This chain uses TRBV6-6 with TRBJ1-3; tentatively, D is TRBD1 (6 bases). The V and J ends lost 6 bases and 0 bases respectively, with 15 bases between them. Germline V CDR1 and CDR2: MNHNY, SVGAGI (reference sequence). This CDR3 is 16 amino acids long. CDR3 coding DNA: TGTGCCAGCAGCCTCAAAGGGGGTCCCTCTGGAAACACCATATATTTT. This encodes CASSLKGGPSGNTIYF.

This clone was counted once. The rearrangement uses TRBV18 and TRBJ2-5; unclear D gene. V was shortened by 2 bases and J by 0 bases, with 4 bases between the two germline ends. Germline CDR1 reads KGHSH; CDR2 reads LQKENI. CDR3 length: 13 residues. In DNA form, the CDR3 reads TGTGCCAGCTCACCATCGTACCAAGAGACCCAGTACTTC. Residues: CASSPSYQETQYF.

The gene calls are TRBV6-6 and TRBJ1-4; D may be TRBD1 (6 bases). The V gene lost 6 bases and the J gene lost 0 bases, with 14 bases spanning the gap. CDR3 length equals 16 residues. Germline values: CDR1 MNHNY, CDR2 SVGAGI (reference sequence). CDR3 sequence reads: CASRSPWTATNEKLFF. The CDR3 DNA is TGTGCCAGCAGGTCTCCTTGGACAGCAACTAATGAAAAACTGTTTTTT.

This sequence joins TRBV7-8 and TRBJ2-3, with D perhaps matching TRBD1 (5 bases). The CDR3 is 12 residues long. Germline CDR1 is SGHVS and CDR2 is FQNEAQ. Between the trimmed V and J ends, which lost 6 bases and 5 bases, there was a span of 9 bases. CDR3 nucleotide sequence: TGTGCCAGCAGTTTCAGGGAAGATACGCAGTATTTT. It yields the protein CASSFREDTQYF.

DNA of the CDR3: TGTGCCAGCTCACCACGGGAGCCCCAAGAGACCCAGTACTTC. Encoded protein: CASSPREPQETQYF. The chain carries TRBV18 and TRBJ2-5, with D maybe TRBD2 (5 bases). V lost 1 base and J lost 1, with 7 bases in between. This CDR3 contains 14 residues. Per the germline V gene, CDR1 is KGHSH and CDR2 is LQKENI.

The V gene is TRBV6-5, the J gene TRBJ2-7, with 7 bases lining up with TRBD1. The germline gives CDR1 MNHEY, CDR2 SVGAGI. CDR3 length: 13 amino acids. With 10 bases clipped from V and 2 bases from J, the junction kept 8 bases outside the gene matches. This chain's CDR3 is CATRQGQTYEQYF. The CDR3 DNA sequence: TGTGCCACCAGACAGGGACAGACCTACGAGCAGTACTTC.

CDR3 sequence: CASSQTGTFTDTQYF. CDR3 nucleotide sequence: TGCGCCAGCAGCCAGACCGGGACTTTCACAGATACGCAGTATTTT. The V and J genes are TRBV4-3 and TRBJ2-3, with a weak D call TRBD2 (6 bases). This CDR3 comprises 15 residues. Germline V gene sequence: CDR1 LGHNA, CDR2 YSLEER. The germline V and J ends were trimmed by 3 bases and 2 bases, with 12 bases remaining between them.

This clone was seen more than once but under ten times. The rearrangement uses TRBV13 and TRBJ1-2; TRBD1 might be the D (5 bases). Germline V gene lookup returns CDR1 PRHDT and CDR2 FYEKMQ (reference sequence). The CDR3 length is 15 residues. The V and J ends lost 0 bases and 6 bases respectively, with 14 bases between them. In nucleotides, the CDR3 is TGTGCCAGCAGCTTAGGGGGAGGGGAAGAGGATGGCTACACCTTC. This codes for CASSLGGGEEDGYTF.

Here the CDR3 reads CASSSRDNYYGYTF. CDR3 bases: TGTGCCAGCAGCAGCAGGGACAACTACTATGGCTACACCTTC. The chain is built from TRBV21-1 and TRBJ1-2; the table's D call, TRBD1, has no DNA check behind it. TRBV21-1 is a known pseudogene. The CDR3 loop spans 14 amino acids.

V is TRBV10-3 and J is TRBJ2-3, with 8 positions matching TRBD2. From germline, CDR1 is ENHRY and CDR2 SYGVKD. The CDR3 extends over 16 amino acids. With 5 bases clipped from V and 2 bases from J, the junction kept 9 bases outside the gene matches. CDR3 DNA sequence: TGTGCCATCAGTATCCGTAGCGGGACATACACAGATACGCAGTATTTT. Translated: CAISIRSGTYTDTQYF.

This clone was found a few times. The chain joins TRBV4-2 to TRBJ2-1; 9 bases match TRBD2. There are 16 residues in the CDR3. The V segment lost 3 bases and the J segment 6 bases; nucleotides outside the gene matches: 9. Germline CDR1 and CDR2: LGHNA and YNFKEQ. CDR3 sequence reads: CASSHRERGEINEQFF. The CDR3 DNA reads TGTGCCAGCAGCCACCGCGAGCGGGGGGAGATCAATGAGCAGTTCTTC.

This chain connects TRBV7-2 to TRBJ2-1; no clear D. Germline CDR1 is SGHTA and CDR2 is FQGNSA. This CDR3 contains 12 residues. Between the trimmed V and J ends, which lost 2 bases and 8 bases, there was a span of 7 bases. CDR3 bases: TGTGCCAGCAGCTTATCCCTGTATGAGCAGTTCTTC. It is translated as CASSLSLYEQFF.

V is TRBV6-5 and J is TRBJ1-1, with D perhaps matching TRBD1 (6 bases). The germline CDR1 and CDR2 sequences are MNHEY and SVGAGI. The CDR3 contains 14 residues. V lost 4 bases, J lost 1 base, and 10 bases lay in between. The CDR3 DNA sequence: TGTGCCAGCAGTTTCCCGGGACAGAACACTGAAGCTTTCTTT. It codes for CASSFPGQNTEAFF.

V gene TRBV29-1 combines with J gene TRBJ2-7, with D possibly being TRBD1 (6 bases). CDR3 length: 14 amino acids. CDR1 is SQVTM and CDR2 is ANQGSEA in the germline V gene. V lost 0 bases to trimming and J lost 4 bases, with 13 bases between them. This CDR3 reads CSVEDLQGSYEQYF. Written as DNA, the CDR3 is TGCAGCGTTGAAGATCTCCAGGGGTCGTACGAGCAGTACTTC.